This T cell receptor beta chain is drawn from a study of blood T cell repertoires in COVID-19. Study-wide context: The United States, Italy and Spain were the sources of the acute and convalescent COVID-19 samples.

Libraries were prepared by immunoSEQ multiplex PCR; TCRdb keeps only in-frame clonotypes and omits some of them. The data contain roughly 150,000 clones, roughly 77% of them singletons. CDR3 length: 14 residues. V was clipped by 3 bases and J by 5 bases, with 15 bases between them. Germline assignment: CDR1 DFQATT and CDR2 SNEGSKA (reference sequence). Sequenced input: peripheral blood. The V call is TRBV20-1, the J call TRBJ2-3; D perhaps matches TRBD2 (7 bases). The TCR sequence derives from a man aged 55 to 70 with acute or convalescent COVID-19. The CDR3: CSASRGGEGDTQYF. The CDR3 region has the DNA TGCAGTGCTAGTCGCGGGGGCGAGGGAGATACGCAGTATTTT.